This T cell receptor beta chain was recorded in a study of CD8+ T cells in alopecia areata. Findings of the study overall: Patients showed less clear TCR sequence sharing than mice, possibly partly because of HLA diversity.

CDR3 length: 15 residues. Germline V gene sequence: CDR1 SGDLS, CDR2 YYNGEE. Between the trimmed V and J ends, which lost 4 bases and 2 bases, there was a span of 16 bases. This clone was observed a handful of times. Its antigen is still unknown. RNA was extracted and reverse transcribed into cDNA as the sequencing template. Libraries were prepared by immunoSEQ multiplex PCR; TCRdb keeps only in-frame clonotypes and omits some of them. This table holds some 200,000 clones, roughly 50% found once. As to treatment: oral pan-JAK inhibitor, 5-10 mg twice daily. Alopecia areata patients gave lesional scalp punch biopsies and peripheral blood samples.

This material consisted of CD4+ T cells sorted from blood, taken at week 24, from a patient treated with tofacitinib. The TCR sequence derives from a human donor with alopecia areata. The V call is TRBV9, the J call TRBJ2-7; tentatively, D is TRBD1 (5 bases). The CDR3 DNA sequence: TGTGCCAGCAGCCCGGGTGGGGCAGGGACCTACGAGCAGTACTTC. Translating gives CASSPGGAGTYEQYF.